Listed below are T cell receptor beta chains from one sample, sequenced in a study of Graves' ophthalmopathy and Graves' hyperthyroidism. TCRdb reprocessed the multiplex PCR reads with MiXCR, giving one entry per CDR3 protein. Of approximately 210,000 distinct CDR3 sequences listed, 29% are singletons. The sequenced sample was peripheral blood. These receptors were taken from a man aged 50-60 years with Graves' ophthalmopathy. CDR3s include the opening cysteine and the closing phenylalanine or tryptophan. The D gene is left open where the match is weak. Some rows mark clone size as missing; the rest say once, few, many or name a class of expanded clone.

>14|.|TRBJ1-1|TRBV19|.
TGTGCCAGCAGACCCCCCCGGGGAGGACCCGAAGCTTTCTTT
CASRPPRGGPEAFF
>16|.|TRBJ2-5|TRBV3-1|many
TGTGCCAGCAGCCATTCCGGGACAAACCACCAAGAGACCCAGTACTTC
CASSHSGTNHQETQYF
>14|.|TRBJ2-7|TRBV28|many
TGTGCCAGCAGCTCGACAGTGAGCTCCTACGAGCAGTACTTC
CASSSTVSSYEQYF
>14|.|TRBJ1-1|TRBV6-4|many
TGTGCCAGCAGGCCTGGACCGGGTAACACTGAAGCTTTCTTT
CASRPGPGNTEAFF
>13|.|TRBJ2-5|TRBV20-1|many
TGCAGTGCTAGTGAGGGGATCGAGGAGACCCAGTACTTC
CSASEGIEETQYF
>14|.|TRBJ2-7|TRBV12-3/TRBV12-4|.
TGTGCCAGCATCTCCCCCACTGGGACCCACGAGCAGTACTTC
CASISPTGTHEQYF
>16|TRBD1|TRBJ1-5|TRBV11-2|many
TGTGCCAGCAGCTTAGACCCGACAGGGGGCAGGGGGCCCCAGCATTTT
CASSLDPTGGRGPQHF
>16|TRBD1|TRBJ1-1|TRBV19|many
TGTGCCAGTAGGTCCGGGACAGGGGCCACGAACACTGAAGCTTTCTTT
CASRSGTGATNTEAFF
>13|.|TRBJ2-7|TRBV12-3/TRBV12-4|.
TGTGCCAGCAGTTTGAGGCAGGGAAACGAGCAGTACTTC
CASSLRQGNEQYF
>8|.|TRBJ1-2|TRBV10-2|.
TGCGCCAGCAGACGGTACACCTTC
CASRRYTF
>18|TRBD2|TRBJ2-4|TRBV20-1|many
TGCAGTGCTAGGGGGACTAGCGGGAGGGATGGGGCCAAAAACATTCAGTACTTC
CSARGTSGRDGAKNIQYF
>16|TRBD1|TRBJ1-1|TRBV6-2/TRBV6-3|many
TGTGCCAGCAGTTACGTCCAGGGGGGCACTTCTACTGAAGCTTTCTTT
CASSYVQGGTSTEAFF
>12|.|TRBJ1-1|TRBV20-1|many
TGCAGTGCTAGGGGGCTGAACACTGAAGCTTTCTTT
CSARGLNTEAFF
>15|TRBD2|TRBJ2-7|TRBV12-3/TRBV12-4|.
TGTGCCAGCAGTCCGATGGCGGGGGTCCCTTACGAGCAGTACTTC
CASSPMAGVPYEQYF
>17|TRBD2|TRBJ2-5|TRBV11-3|many
TGTGCCAGCAGCTTACGTCTCACAGCGGGAGGAGGGGAGACCCAGTACTTC
CASSLRLTAGGGETQYF
>14|TRBD1|TRBJ1-1|TRBV6-5|many
TGTGCCAGCAGTCTACAGGGGAGGAACACTGAAGCTTTCTTT
CASSLQGRNTEAFF
>16|.|TRBJ1-6|TRBV28|.
TGTGCCAGCAGTTTCTGGGACCGGGACACTAGGTCACCCCTCCACTTT
CASSFWDRDTRSPLHF
>16|TRBD1|TRBJ1-1|TRBV28|.
TGTGCCAGCAGAGGGGACAGGGGGCTTAGGAACACTGAAGCTTTCTTT
CASRGDRGLRNTEAFF
>18|TRBD1|TRBJ2-4|TRBV6-5|many
TGTGCCAGCAGTTACTCGAGGGACAGGGGAGAAGCCAAAAACATTCAGTACTTC
CASSYSRDRGEAKNIQYF
>11|.|TRBJ2-2|TRBV29-1|many
TGCAGCGTTGAGAACACCGGGGAGCTGTTTTTT
CSVENTGELFF
>15|.|TRBJ2-7|TRBV27|.
TGTGCCAGCAGTGGGATCCGGGACGGCCCCTACGAGCAGTACTTC
CASSGIRDGPYEQYF
>15|TRBD1|TRBJ2-7|TRBV7-9|.
TGTGCCAGCAGCGGAGGGACAGGGGCGTACTACGAGCAGTACTTC
CASSGGTGAYYEQYF
>14|TRBD1|TRBJ2-7|TRBV7-3|.
TGTGCCAGCAGCTCCGAGGGACAGATTTACGAGCAGTACTTC
CASSSEGQIYEQYF
>17|.|TRBJ1-5|TRBV12-3/TRBV12-4|.
TGTGCCAGCAGTTTAGATGCGGGAGGGGCCGTTCTCCAGCCCCAGCATTTT
CASSLDAGGAVLQPQHF
>19|TRBD2|TRBJ2-2|TRBV5-4|many
TGTGCCAGCAGCTTGAGGGTACTAGCGGGAGAACGAAACACCGGGGAGCTGTTTTTT
CASSLRVLAGERNTGELFF
>18|TRBD1|TRBJ2-5|TRBV7-2|many
TGTGCCAGCAGCTTCGACGCAAGCCAACAGGGGGCTGGGAAGACCCAGTACTTC
CASSFDASQQGAGKTQYF
>13|.|TRBJ2-4|TRBV12-3/TRBV12-4|few
TGTGCCAGCAGTCGGGCCGGAGGTATGGTCCAGTACTTC
CASSRAGGMVQYF
>11|TRBD1|TRBJ1-2|TRBV7-9|many
TGTGCCAGCAACGGACAGGGCGGCTACACCTTC
CASNGQGGYTF
>13|.|TRBJ2-5|TRBV28|many
TGTGCCAGCAGTCCCCAGGGGACGGAGACCCAGTACTTC
CASSPQGTETQYF
>15|TRBD2|TRBJ2-5|TRBV7-8|.
TGTGCCAGCAGAGCCGAGACTAGCGGGTGGGAGACCCAGTACTTC
CASRAETSGWETQYF
>18|.|TRBJ1-1|TRBV29-1|many
TGCAGCGTTGTTTACCCAAAATCGGGGGCTCTTTCTAACACTGAAGCTTTCTTT
CSVVYPKSGALSNTEAFF
>16|TRBD1|TRBJ1-2|TRBV27|.
TGTGCCAGCAGCCCCGGACAGGGAAGGGGTAACTATGGCTACACCTTC
CASSPGQGRGNYGYTF
>14|TRBD1|TRBJ2-7|TRBV5-6|many
TGTGCCAGCAGCTCGGACAGGGGGCGGTACGAGCAGTACTTC
CASSSDRGRYEQYF
>14|.|TRBJ1-6|TRBV20-1|many
TGCAGTGCCTATGACAGGCCGGGGGATTCACCCCTCCACTTT
CSAYDRPGDSPLHF
>12|.|TRBJ2-7|TRBV11-3|many
TGTGCCAGCAGCCGCGGGGCCTACGAGCAGTACTTC
CASSRGAYEQYF
>15|.|TRBJ1-5|TRBV4-2|many
TGTGCCAGCAGCACAGAGGGAGGGGCGTTAGAGCCCCAGCATTTT
CASSTEGGALEPQHF
>16|.|TRBJ2-7|TRBV27|many
TGTGCCAGCAGTTCATCTACCGGGACATTAACCTACGAGCAGTACTTC
CASSSSTGTLTYEQYF
>14|.|TRBJ1-2|TRBV2|.
TGTGCCAGCAGCGGCTTCGACGGGACGGATGGCTACACCTTC
CASSGFDGTDGYTF
>14|.|TRBJ1-1|TRBV27|.
TGTGCCAGCAGTTCCGCGGGGGGGAACACTGAAGCTTTCTTT
CASSSAGGNTEAFF
>15|.|TRBJ1-2|TRBV20-1|many
TGCAGTGCTTTACAGGGTATACAAGCGGGGAATGGCTACACCTTC
CSALQGIQAGNGYTF
>12|.|TRBJ1-2|TRBV9|.
TGTGCCAGCAGCTCAGGGAAACATGGCTACACCTTC
CASSSGKHGYTF
>13|.|TRBJ2-7|TRBV6-2/TRBV6-3|once
TGTGCCAGCAGAGGCTGGGACTCCTACGAGCAGTACTTC
CASRGWDSYEQYF
>15|TRBD1|TRBJ1-1|TRBV27|once
TGTGCCAGCAGTTTACAGGGGGCGCGTGTCACTGAAGCTTTCTTT
CASSLQGARVTEAFF
>15|.|TRBJ2-5|TRBV24-1|many
TGTGCCACCAGTGATTTATCCGGGTCCGAAGAGACCCAGTACTTC
CATSDLSGSEETQYF